These 25 T cell receptor beta chains came from one sample sequenced in a study of T cell responses to AZD1222 COVID-19 vaccine. The data were produced by immunoSEQ multiplex PCR, yet TCRdb's version contains in-frame clones alone and is incomplete. The data hold 160,000 or so clones, with approximately 90% observed a single time. Here the sequenced sample was peripheral blood, taken on day 0 of AZD1222 vaccination. Receptors were obtained from an adult in good health.

V gene TRBV5-5 combines with J gene TRBJ2-7, with 9 positions matching TRBD2. From germline, CDR1 is SGHKS and CDR2 YYEKEE (reference sequence). The CDR3 contains 15 residues. Trimming took 1 base from V and 4 from J; bases not matched to a gene: 6. This CDR3 is CASSLSGTSSYEQYF. The CDR3 DNA sequence: TGTGCCAGCAGCTTGAGCGGGACTAGCTCTTACGAGCAGTACTTC.

The chain carries TRBV11-3 and TRBJ2-5; either TRBD1 or TRBD2 may fit D (5 bases each). Germline lookup yields CDR1 SGHNT and CDR2 YENEEA. CDR3 length equals 16 residues. V was pared by 0 bases and J by 7 bases, with 18 bases between. This CDR3 is CASSLDGFRGPGTQYF. CDR3 DNA: TGTGCCAGCAGCTTAGATGGATTTCGGGGCCCGGGGACCCAGTACTTC.

The chain carries TRBV28 and TRBJ1-1; the D gene is possibly TRBD1 (6 bases). V shed 5 bases and J shed 2 bases, with 15 bases lying between them. There are 15 residues in the CDR3. CDR1 and CDR2 from the germline V gene are MDHEN and SYDVKM. The CDR3 coding sequence is TGTGCCAGCAGTATCCTAGGGGGGGGAAACACTGAAGCTTTCTTT. Protein product: CASSILGGGNTEAFF.

This chain uses TRBV28 with TRBJ2-5, with 9 bases aligning to TRBD1. Trimming took 1 base from V and 3 from J; bases not matched to a gene: 3. Germline lookup yields CDR1 MDHEN and CDR2 SYDVKM. This CDR3 has 15 residues. DNA of the CDR3: TGTGCCAGCAGTTTATCCGACAGGGGGAAAGAGACCCAGTACTTC. Translating it yields CASSLSDRGKETQYF. The whole variable domain, filled in from reference TRBV28 and TRBJ2-5, reads DVKVTQSSRYLVKRTGEKVFLECVQDMDHENMFWYRQDPGLGLRLIYFSYDVKMKEKGDIPEGYSVSREKKERFSLILESASTNQTSMYLCASSLSDRGKETQYFGPGTRLLVL.

This chain connects TRBV19 to TRBJ1-2, with 8 positions matching TRBD1. The CDR3 has 14 residues. Trimming at V came to 4 bases and at J to 6 bases, leaving 7 bases not matched to a gene. Germline V lookup: CDR1 LNHDA, CDR2 SQIVND (reference sequence). The CDR3 region is CASSNRDRLNGYTF. CDR3 DNA sequence: TGTGCCAGTAGTAACCGGGACAGGCTCAATGGCTACACCTTC.

This clone has just one count. The rearrangement joins TRBV30 to TRBJ2-6; no firm D call. The CDR3 runs 15 residues. Between the trimmed V and J ends, which lost 2 bases and 0 bases, there was a span of 8 bases. The germline V gene encodes CDR1 GTSNPN and CDR2 SVGIG (reference sequence). DNA of the CDR3: TGTGCCTGGAGTCGGCGAGGCTCTGGGGCCAACGTCCTGACTTTC. Protein sequence: CAWSRRGSGANVLTF.

The rearrangement links TRBV28 to TRBJ1-6; no firm D call. CDR1 is MDHEN, CDR2 SYDVKM, per germline. Trimming stripped 6 bases from V and 5 bases from J, with 2 bases between. The length of the CDR3 is 11 residues. The CDR3 nucleotides are TGTGCCAGCAGGGATAATTCACCCCTCCACTTT. Translating gives CASRDNSPLHF.

This clone showed up just a few times. This chain links TRBV6-1 with TRBJ1-5; D is perhaps TRBD1 (6 bases). There are 15 residues in the CDR3. The V end lost 2 bases, the J end lost 1 base, and 9 bases lay between the germline ends. Germline CDR1 is MNHNS and CDR2 is SASEGT. In DNA, the CDR3 is TGTGCCAGCAGTGAAATCGACAGGAGCAATCAGCCCCAGCATTTT. Protein product: CASSEIDRSNQPQHF.

This clone occurred once. The J gene is TRBJ1-3, the V gene TRBV19, with a weak D call TRBD1 (5 bases). V lost 4 bases to trimming and J lost 0 bases, with 10 bases between them. This CDR3 is 15 amino acids long. CDR1 is LNHDA, CDR2 SQIVND, per germline (reference sequence). The DNA for the CDR3 is TGTGCCAGTAGTACGGGACCGGCCTCTGGAAACACCATATATTTT. It translates to CASSTGPASGNTIYF.

This chain joins TRBV7-2 and TRBJ2-3; perhaps TRBD2 as D (6 bases). Germline-derived CDR1 and CDR2 are SGHTA and FQGNSA. The CDR3 is made up of 17 amino acids. Trimming left V 2 bases short and J 0 bases short, with 15 bases between. The CDR3 reads CASSLLPTSSSTDTQYF. The CDR3, as DNA: TGTGCCAGCAGCTTACTCCCGACTAGTTCTAGCACAGATACGCAGTATTTT.

This rearrangement joins TRBV11-2 to TRBJ2-1; possibly TRBD2 for D (5 bases). The V gene lost 0 bases and the J gene lost 7 bases, with 13 bases spanning the gap. CDR1 and CDR2 from the germline V gene are SGHAT and FQNNGV. The CDR3 sequence is 15 residues long. DNA for the CDR3: TGTGCCAGCAGCTTAGAACGGCTAGCTACGAATGAGCAGTTCTTC. Translation: CASSLERLATNEQFF.

This rearrangement joins TRBV4-1 to TRBJ1-2; maybe TRBD1 (5 bases). Germline V gene lookup returns CDR1 MGHRA and CDR2 YSYEKL. The CDR3 consists of 11 residues. The germline V and J ends were trimmed by 5 bases and 7 bases, with 8 bases remaining between them. The CDR3 DNA reads TGCGCCAGCAGCTCAGGGTCTGGCTACACCTTC. Protein sequence: CASSSGSGYTF.

The chain carries TRBV11-2 and TRBJ1-2, with 8 bases that match TRBD1. Germline CDR1 SGHAT, CDR2 FQNNGV. The CDR3 loop spans 15 amino acids. Trimming removed 4 bases from V and 1 base from J; junction bases left unmatched: 5. The CDR3 loop is CASSSLRGHNYGYTF. CDR3 DNA sequence: TGTGCCAGCAGCTCACTCAGGGGGCATAACTATGGCTACACCTTC. Variable domain in full (rest from reference TRBV11-2 and TRBJ1-2): EAGVAQSPRYKIIEKRQSVAFWCNPISGHATLYWYQQILGQGPKLLIQFQNNGVVDDSQLPKDRFSAERLKGVDSTLKIQPAKLEDSAVYLCASSSLRGHNYGYTFGSGTRLTVV.

The J gene is TRBJ2-7, the V gene TRBV15; D gene unclear. This CDR3 spans 15 amino acids. Germline V lookup: CDR1 LNHNV, CDR2 YYDKDF (reference sequence). The ends were cut back, 0 bases at V and 2 bases at J, with 11 bases in the middle. In nucleotides, the CDR3 is TGTGCCACCAGCAGAGATCCTTATGGAACCTACGAGCAGTACTTC. It translates to CATSRDPYGTYEQYF. The variable domain in full, with the rest retrieved from reference TRBV15 and TRBJ2-7, is DAMVIQNPRYQVTQFGKPVTLSCSQTLNHNVMYWYQQKSSQAPKLLFHYYDKDFNNEADTPDNFQSRRPNTSFCFLDIRSPGLGDTAMYLCATSRDPYGTYEQYFGPGTRLTVT.

The rearrangement uses TRBV30 and TRBJ2-1; D not certain. The V gene lost 1 base and the J gene lost 1 base, with 11 bases spanning the gap. CDR1 and CDR2 from the germline V gene are GTSNPN and SVGIG (reference sequence). The CDR3 covers 15 residues. CDR3 in amino acids: CAWSGQGWSYNEQFF. The DNA for the CDR3 is TGTGCCTGGAGTGGACAAGGGTGGTCCTACAATGAGCAGTTCTTC.

V gene TRBV11-2 combines with J gene TRBJ2-1, with D perhaps assigned TRBD1 or TRBD2 (6 bases each). From germline, CDR1 is SGHAT and CDR2 FQNNGV. This CDR3 has 15 residues. The ends were cut back, 0 bases at V and 7 bases at J, with 13 bases in the middle. The CDR3 loop is CASSLERGARNEQFF. DNA of the CDR3: TGTGCCAGCAGCTTAGAGAGGGGGGCTCGGAATGAGCAGTTCTTC.

This CDR3 is CASLHNWGAEETQYF. The CDR3 DNA reads as TGTGCCAGCTTACACAATTGGGGGGCGGAAGAGACCCAGTACTTC. V gene TRBV11-2 combines with J gene TRBJ2-5; possibly TRBD1 or TRBD2 for D (6 bases each). Germline CDR1 reads SGHAT; CDR2 reads FQNNGV. Trimming took 8 bases from V and 3 from J, leaving 19 bases between them. This CDR3 is built from 15 residues.

The genes are TRBV4-2 and TRBJ2-7; D call uncertain. Germline V lookup: CDR1 LGHNA, CDR2 YNFKEQ. V was clipped by 1 base and J by 1 base, with 8 bases between them. This CDR3 is 14 amino acids long. The CDR3 bases are TGTGCCAGCAGCCAAGCGCCCAGATCCTACGAGCAGTACTTC. It is translated as CASSQAPRSYEQYF.

The V and J genes are TRBV5-4 and TRBJ1-1; tentative D call: TRBD1 (5 bases). The CDR3 is 13 amino acids. Germline V lookup: CDR1 SGHNT, CDR2 YYREEE (reference sequence). Trimming left V 5 bases short and J 0 bases short, with 8 bases between. The DNA for the CDR3 is TGTGCCAGCAGGCCAGGGATGAACACTGAAGCTTTCTTT. Translating gives CASRPGMNTEAFF.

The chain links TRBV7-9 to TRBJ1-1, with D uncertain. With 3 bases removed from V and 11 bases from J, the gap between germline ends came to 13 bases. The germline CDR1 and CDR2 sequences are SEHNR and FQNEAQ (reference sequence). The CDR3 loop spans 12 amino acids. The CDR3: CASSFGSLEAFF. In DNA form, the CDR3 reads TGTGCCAGCAGCTTCGGGTCTCTGGAGGCTTTCTTT.

The chain has TRBV7-2 and TRBJ1-1; 8 bases fit TRBD1. Per germline, CDR1 SGHTA and CDR2 FQGNSA. Losses at the gene ends were 1 base for V and 5 bases for J; bases not matched to a gene: 9. The CDR3 is 16 amino acids. The CDR3 sequence: CASSLGAGGAGTEAFF. Written as DNA, the CDR3 is TGTGCCAGCAGCTTAGGGGCAGGGGGCGCAGGAACTGAAGCTTTCTTT.

This clone was counted a single time. The chain joins TRBV7-2 to TRBJ2-7, with TRBD2 matching 7 bases. CDR3 length equals 16 residues. The ends lost 5 bases at V and 5 bases at J; junction bases unmatched: 15. Germline-derived CDR1 and CDR2 are SGHTA and FQGNSA. CDR3 residues: CASSLVAGSIGHEQYF. The CDR3 region has the DNA TGTGCCAGCAGCCTTGTAGCGGGCAGCATCGGGCACGAGCAGTACTTC.

This clone showed up just once. The chain carries TRBV28 and TRBJ1-5; unclear D gene. Germline V gene lookup returns CDR1 MDHEN and CDR2 SYDVKM. There are 12 residues in the CDR3. V lost 5 bases to trimming and J lost 7 bases, with 9 bases between them. As DNA, the CDR3 is TGTGCCAGCAGTCGAGTAATACAGCCCCAGCATTTT. It yields the protein CASSRVIQPQHF.

A few counts support this clone. The J gene is TRBJ2-3, the V gene TRBV19, with TRBD2 identical over 10 bases. V lost 5 bases and J lost 1; bases outside the gene matches: 6. The CDR3 runs 16 residues. Germline CDR1 reads LNHDA; CDR2 reads SQIVND (reference sequence). CDR3 amino acids: CASSPGTSARTDTQYF. The CDR3 DNA sequence: TGTGCCAGTAGTCCCGGGACTAGCGCCCGCACAGATACGCAGTATTTT.

This chain joins TRBV10-3 and TRBJ2-7, with TRBD1 identical over 8 bases. The CDR3 has 16 amino acids. CDR1 is ENHRY and CDR2 is SYGVKD in the germline V gene. Unmatched junction bases numbered 15, after V lost 6 bases and J lost 5 bases. The CDR3: CAISEEGTGPPDEQYF. In nucleotides, the CDR3 is TGTGCCATCAGCGAGGAGGGGACAGGCCCGCCTGACGAGCAGTACTTC.